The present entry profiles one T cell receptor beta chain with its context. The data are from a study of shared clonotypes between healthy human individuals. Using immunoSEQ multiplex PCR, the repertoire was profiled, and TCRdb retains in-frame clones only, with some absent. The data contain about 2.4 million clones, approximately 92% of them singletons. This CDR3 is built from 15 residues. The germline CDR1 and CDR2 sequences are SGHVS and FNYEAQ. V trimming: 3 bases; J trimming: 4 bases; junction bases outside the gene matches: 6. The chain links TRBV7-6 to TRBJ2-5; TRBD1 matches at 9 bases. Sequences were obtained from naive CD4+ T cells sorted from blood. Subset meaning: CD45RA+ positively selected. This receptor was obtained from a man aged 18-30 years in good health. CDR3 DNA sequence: TGTGCCAGCAGCTTTGCGGGACAGGGAATAGAGACCCAGTACTTC. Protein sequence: CASSFAGQGIETQYF.